This entry describes one T cell receptor beta chain. This record belongs to a study of glioma-infiltrating T cells. Germline values: CDR1 LGHDT, CDR2 YNNKEL (reference sequence). Trimming removed 1 base at V and 7 bases at J, with 4 bases between. This CDR3 is built from 12 residues. TCR alpha and beta CDR3 regions were amplified from RNA using iRepertoire nested multiplex PCR. Using its own MiXCR run on the multiplex PCR reads, TCRdb lists one record per CDR3 protein. The sample yields around 180,000 distinct CDR3 sequences, around 40% seen once. The TCR sequence derives from a human donor with low-grade glioma or glioblastoma, undergoing nonglioma brain surgery, or in good health (not recorded which). The chain is built from TRBV3-1 and TRBJ1-4; D call uncertain. Material for sequencing was glioma tissue, nonneoplastic brain tissue, or PBMCs (not recorded which). CDR3 sequence (DNA): TGTGCCAGCAGCCAAGGCAGTGAAAAACTGTTTTTT. Its protein is CASSQGSEKLFF.